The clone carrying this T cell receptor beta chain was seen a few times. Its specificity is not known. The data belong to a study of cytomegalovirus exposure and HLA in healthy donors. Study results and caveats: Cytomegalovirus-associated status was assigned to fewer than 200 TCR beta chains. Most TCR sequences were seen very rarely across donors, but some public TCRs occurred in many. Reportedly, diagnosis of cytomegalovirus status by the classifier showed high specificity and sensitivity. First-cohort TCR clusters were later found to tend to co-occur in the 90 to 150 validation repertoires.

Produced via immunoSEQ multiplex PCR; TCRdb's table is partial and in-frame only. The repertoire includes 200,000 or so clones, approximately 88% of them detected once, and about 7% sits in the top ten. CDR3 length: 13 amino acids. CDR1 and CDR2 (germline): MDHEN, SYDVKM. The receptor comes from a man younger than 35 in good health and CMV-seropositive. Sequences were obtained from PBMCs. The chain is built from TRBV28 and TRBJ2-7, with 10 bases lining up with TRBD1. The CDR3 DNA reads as TGTGCTCACCAGGACAGGGGGATGTACGAGCAGTACTTC. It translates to CAHQDRGMYEQYF.